This T cell receptor (beta chain) was retrieved from a study of cytotoxic CD8 clonotypes in ibrutinib-treated CLL. CDR1 SGDLS and CDR2 YYNGEE come from the germline V gene. The ends were cut back, 0 bases at V and 5 bases at J, with 13 bases in the middle. The CDR3 sequence is 15 residues long. For this clone: Its antigen is not identified.

Assay: immunoSEQ multiplex PCR; the TCRdb copy retains only in-frame clones and omits some. The repertoire holds more than 70,000 clones, with 79% as singletons. General observations from the study: Increased clonality at ibrutinib response gave way to a return toward baseline at progression.

This sample comprised PBMCs, obtained after 12 months of ibrutinib treatment. The source is a human donor with chronic lymphocytic leukemia. The chain has TRBV9 and TRBJ2-3, with a tentative D call TRBD2 (5 bases). CDR3 DNA: TGTGCCAGCAGCGTAGGCGCGGCTAGCCGAGATACGCAGTATTTT. Its translation is CASSVGAASRDTQYF.